Listed below are T cell receptor beta chains from one sample, sequenced in a study of shared clonotypes between healthy human individuals. TCRdb keeps only in-frame clones here, not all; method: immunoSEQ multiplex PCR. Found here are roughly 1,100,000 clones, under 80% of them singletons; the top ten hold about 1.4%. The material sequenced was memory CD4+ T cells sorted from blood. All receptors come from a young man in good health. CDR3s include the opening cysteine and the closing phenylalanine or tryptophan.

CDR3 protein,V gene
CSVEVHNEQFF,TRBV29-1
CASSPSSPGELFF,TRBV7-2
CAIPGRANDEQYF,TRBV7-2
CASSLSGSYEQYF,TRBV10-1
CAWNPPPYGYTF,TRBV30
CASSPRGGSNTEAFF,TRBV21-1
CASSFVKGREKLFF,TRBV6-5
CASQRGLWVLKKLFF,TRBV7-3
CASSLSRNTDTQYF,TRBV7-2
CASTEGPEAFF,TRBV2
CASSLGQGRDTQYF,TRBV5-1
CASSQKRDRVTGQPQHF,TRBV4-1
CASSLDRGGEKLFF,TRBV11-2